This is a list of T cell receptor beta chains from one sample in a study of persistence of HIV-infected CD4 T cells. Which antigens these TCRs recognize remains unknown. Method: immunoSEQ multiplex PCR; TCRdb's copy keeps in-frame clones and lacks some. Counted here are 25,000 to 35,000 clones, around 82% occurring once; the ten biggest clones make up roughly 0.9%. The input for sequencing was CD4+ T cells sorted from PBMCs after approximately 20-hour stimulation, taken from a patient who received antiretroviral therapy. The source of these receptors is an adult man with HIV who was CMV-seropositive. Both conserved end residues are part of each CDR3. The D gene is left open where the match is weak. Expanded clones are given a class, and other clones once, few, many or no size at all.

v_gene,j_gene,len,abundance,d_gene,CDR3aa,CDR3nt
TRBV6-6,TRBJ1-1,17,.,TRBD1,CASSPRDRGIMNTEAFF,TGTGCCAGCAGTCCTCGGGACAGGGGGATAATGAACACTGAAGCTTTCTTT
TRBV6-5,TRBJ1-2,15,.,.,CASSSSRVWDYGYTF,TGTGCCAGCAGTTCCAGCAGGGTTTGGGACTATGGCTACACCTTC
TRBV4-3,TRBJ1-2,16,.,TRBD1,CASSQSTLTGGYGYTF,TGCGCCAGCAGCCAATCCACATTAACAGGGGGCTATGGCTACACCTTC
TRBV12-3/TRBV12-4,TRBJ1-5,13,.,.,CASTDYSNQPQHF,TGTGCCAGCACTGATTATAGCAATCAGCCCCAGCATTTT
TRBV19,TRBJ1-2,14,.,TRBD1,CASSDRVWGYGYTF,TGTGCCAGTAGTGACAGGGTCTGGGGCTATGGCTACACCTTC
TRBV5-1,TRBJ2-4,14,.,.,CASSLGYPKNIQYF,TGCGCCAGCAGCTTGGGATATCCTAAAAACATTCAGTACTTC
TRBV7-9,TRBJ2-5,12,.,.,CASSFSEETQYF,TGTGCCAGCAGCTTTTCAGAGGAGACCCAGTACTTC
TRBV19,TRBJ2-7,13,.,TRBD1,CASSSGGPYEQYF,TGTGCCAGTAGTTCAGGGGGACCCTACGAGCAGTACTTC
TRBV30,TRBJ1-6,13,few,.,CAWQGRGGSPLHF,TGTGCCTGGCAGGGCAGGGGAGGATCACCCCTCCACTTT
TRBV5-1,TRBJ2-7,15,.,.,CASSTRTGTKAEQYF,TGCGCCAGCAGCACGCGAACCGGGACAAAGGCCGAGCAGTACTTC
TRBV7-2,TRBJ2-7,16,.,TRBD2,CASSPLSSGQAREQYF,TGTGCCAGCAGCCCTCTATCTAGCGGGCAAGCTAGGGAGCAGTACTTC
TRBV6-5,TRBJ1-1,14,once,.,CASSYDAMNTEAFF,TGTGCCAGCAGTTACGACGCGATGAACACTGAAGCTTTCTTT
TRBV7-2,TRBJ1-3,16,.,.,CASSLGQRGTGNTIYF,TGTGCCAGCAGCTTAGGTCAACGGGGCACTGGAAACACCATATATTTT
TRBV4-3,TRBJ1-1,14,.,.,CASSQDRGGTEAFF,TGCGCCAGCAGCCAAGACAGGGGAGGGACTGAAGCTTTCTTT
TRBV6-5,TRBJ2-4,13,.,.,CASSYSLGSLQYF,TGTGCCAGCAGTTACTCGTTGGGCAGCCTTCAGTACTTC
TRBV30,TRBJ1-2,12,.,.,CAWSKDIYGYTF,TGTGCCTGGAGTAAGGACATCTATGGCTACACCTTC
TRBV11-1,TRBJ2-7,14,.,.,CASRGRDTAYEQYF,TGTGCCAGCAGAGGCCGGGACACCGCCTACGAGCAGTACTTC
TRBV3-1/TRBV3-2,TRBJ1-5,14,few,.,CASSQQSSNQPQHF,TGTGCCAGCAGCCAACAGAGTAGCAATCAGCCCCAGCATTTT
TRBV6-5,TRBJ1-6,13,.,.,CASRGSSNSPLHF,TGTGCCAGCAGGGGCAGCTCGAATTCACCCCTCCACTTT
TRBV30,TRBJ1-2,12,.,.,CAVHQANYGYTF,TGTGCCGTACACCAGGCTAACTATGGCTACACCTTC
TRBV12-5,TRBJ1-1,14,.,.,CASGLTSTNTEAFF,TGTGCTAGTGGTTTGACTTCTACGAACACTGAAGCTTTCTTT
TRBV12-3/TRBV12-4,TRBJ2-7,13,.,.,CASSLGAVDEQYF,TGTGCCAGCAGTTTAGGGGCGGTCGACGAGCAGTACTTC
TRBV29-1,TRBJ2-2,12,.,.,CSVEWGAGELFF,TGCAGCGTTGAGTGGGGGGCCGGGGAGCTGTTTTTT
TRBV30,TRBJ1-1,12,.,.,CAWSPGNTEAFF,TGTGCCTGGAGTCCAGGAAACACTGAAGCTTTCTTT
TRBV7-2,TRBJ1-2,15,few,TRBD1,CASSFAGQGRYGYTF,TGTGCCAGCAGCTTCGCGGGACAGGGGCGCTATGGCTACACCTTC
TRBV7-2,TRBJ1-2,13,few,.,CASSLGVTYGYTF,TGTGCCAGCAGCTTAGGCGTTACCTATGGCTACACCTTC
TRBV25-1,TRBJ2-2,16,.,TRBD1,CASSRGTGKAIGELFF,TGTGCCAGCAGTCGGGGGACAGGGAAAGCGATCGGGGAGCTGTTTTTT
TRBV5-5,TRBJ1-2,15,.,.,CASSLGAGKNYGYTF,TGTGCCAGCAGCTTGGGGGCAGGCAAGAACTATGGCTACACCTTC
TRBV28,TRBJ2-7,15,.,.,CASSLRALGAYEQYF,TGTGCCAGCAGTCTCCGGGCCCTTGGGGCCTACGAGCAGTACTTC
TRBV7-2,TRBJ1-5,13,.,.,CASSLAFNQPQHF,TGTGCCAGCAGCTTAGCGTTCAATCAGCCCCAGCATTTT
TRBV7-9,TRBJ2-3,15,.,.,CASSLNQRPPDTQYF,TGTGCCAGCAGCTTAAACCAACGGCCCCCAGATACGCAGTATTTT
TRBV14,TRBJ2-1,13,.,.,CASSQVAKDEQFF,TGTGCCAGCAGCCAAGTCGCGAAAGATGAGCAGTTCTTC
TRBV19,TRBJ2-2,17,.,TRBD1,CASSIDRTQGQIGELFF,TGTGCCAGTAGTATAGATCGAACACAGGGGCAGATCGGGGAGCTGTTTTTT
TRBV6-1,TRBJ2-5,14,.,.,CASSETQSQETQYF,TGTGCCAGCAGTGAAACCCAGTCCCAAGAGACCCAGTACTTC
TRBV14,TRBJ2-4,18,.,.,CASSQEGGIGKAKNIQYF,TGTGCCAGCAGCCAAGAAGGAGGGATCGGTAAAGCCAAAAACATTCAGTACTTC
TRBV5-1,TRBJ1-2,14,.,.,CASSLEQGSYGYTF,TGCGCCAGCAGCCTGGAACAGGGTAGCTATGGCTACACCTTC
TRBV7-2,TRBJ2-3,15,.,TRBD2,CASSLRGGYTDTQYF,TGTGCCAGCAGCTTACGGGGGGGATACACAGATACGCAGTATTTT
TRBV21-1,TRBJ1-1,15,.,.,CASSKGGIVDTEAFF,TGTGCCAGCAGCAAAGGGGGGATTGTAGACACTGAAGCTTTCTTT
TRBV29-1,TRBJ2-1,15,once,.,CSVELGGSQYNEQFF,TGCAGCGTTGAACTGGGGGGATCCCAATACAATGAGCAGTTCTTC
TRBV9,TRBJ2-7,15,.,.,CASSVGDSAYYEQYF,TGTGCCAGCAGCGTAGGGGACTCAGCGTACTACGAGCAGTACTTC
TRBV6-5,TRBJ2-3,16,.,TRBD2,CASSYSAGGPGDTQYF,TGTGCCAGCAGTTACTCGGCGGGGGGGCCAGGAGATACGCAGTATTTT
TRBV15,TRBJ2-7,14,.,.,CATSRVEPGYEQYF,TGTGCCACCAGCAGAGTTGAGCCGGGGTACGAGCAGTACTTC
TRBV30,TRBJ1-2,14,.,.,CAWSVEGFGYGYTF,TGTGCCTGGAGTGTAGAGGGGTTTGGCTATGGCTACACCTTC
TRBV4-1,TRBJ2-5,14,.,.,CASSQGGSQETQYF,TGCGCCAGCAGCCAAGGTGGAAGCCAAGAGACCCAGTACTTC
TRBV19,TRBJ1-2,15,.,TRBD1,CASSIVTGGKYGYTF,TGTGCCAGTAGTATAGTTACAGGGGGCAAGTATGGCTACACCTTC
TRBV19,TRBJ1-6,16,few,TRBD1,CASSIEGTGVLSPLHF,TGTGCCAGTAGTATAGAAGGGACAGGGGTGTTGTCACCCCTCCACTTT